The source of this T cell receptor beta chain is a study of blood T cell repertoires in COVID-19. Turning to the study itself: PBMCs, B-cell-depleted T cells, or T cells provided the cDNA or gDNA that made up the material.

The V and J ends lost 4 bases and 4 bases respectively, with 10 bases between them. In germline, CDR1 is MNHEY, CDR2 SVGAGI. The CDR3 sequence is 13 residues long. Assay: immunoSEQ multiplex PCR; the TCRdb copy retains only in-frame clones and omits some. Of roughly 60,000 clones listed, approximately 90% are singletons. This clonotype was sampled from a woman older than 75 with active COVID-19. This rearrangement joins TRBV6-5 to TRBJ1-2; D remains unclear. The sample taken for sequencing was peripheral blood. CDR3 protein: CASSSGEGYGYTF. CDR3 sequence (DNA): TGTGCCAGCAGTTCCGGGGAAGGCTATGGCTACACCTTC.